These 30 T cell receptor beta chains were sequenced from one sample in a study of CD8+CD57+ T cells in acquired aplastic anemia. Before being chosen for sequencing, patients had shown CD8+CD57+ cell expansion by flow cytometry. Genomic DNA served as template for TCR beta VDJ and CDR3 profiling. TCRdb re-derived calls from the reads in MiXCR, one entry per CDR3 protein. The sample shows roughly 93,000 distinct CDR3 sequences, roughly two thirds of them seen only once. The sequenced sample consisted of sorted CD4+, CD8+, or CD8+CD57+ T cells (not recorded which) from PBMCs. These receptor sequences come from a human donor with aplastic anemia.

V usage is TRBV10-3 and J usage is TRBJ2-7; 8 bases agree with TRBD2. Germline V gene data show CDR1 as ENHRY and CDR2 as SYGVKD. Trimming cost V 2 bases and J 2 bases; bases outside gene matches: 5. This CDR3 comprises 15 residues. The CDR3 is CAISENLAGPYEQYF. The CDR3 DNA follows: TGTGCCATCAGTGAGAACCTAGCGGGTCCCTACGAGCAGTACTTC.

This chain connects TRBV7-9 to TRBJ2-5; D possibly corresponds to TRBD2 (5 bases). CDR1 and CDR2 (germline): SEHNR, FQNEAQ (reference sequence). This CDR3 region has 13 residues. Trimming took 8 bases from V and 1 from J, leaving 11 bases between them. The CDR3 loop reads CASSWELQETQYF. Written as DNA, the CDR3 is TGTGCCAGCTCGTGGGAGCTCCAAGAGACCCAGTACTTC.

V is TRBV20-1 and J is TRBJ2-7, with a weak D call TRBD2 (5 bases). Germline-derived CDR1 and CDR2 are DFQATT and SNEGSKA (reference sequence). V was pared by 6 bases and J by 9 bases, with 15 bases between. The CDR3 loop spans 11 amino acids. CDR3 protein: CSAKREMAQYF. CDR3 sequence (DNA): TGCAGTGCGAAACGGGAAATGGCGCAGTACTTC.

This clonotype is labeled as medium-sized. The chain's CDR3 is CSARVGAGVYEQYF. Here the CDR3 DNA reads TGCAGTGCTAGAGTAGGAGCGGGAGTCTACGAGCAGTACTTC. The chain employs TRBV20-1 and TRBJ2-7, with 8 bases aligning to TRBD2. The CDR3 is 14 amino acids. The trim removed 1 base at V and 3 bases at J, leaving 5 bases unmatched. The germline V gene encodes CDR1 DFQATT and CDR2 SNEGSKA (reference sequence).

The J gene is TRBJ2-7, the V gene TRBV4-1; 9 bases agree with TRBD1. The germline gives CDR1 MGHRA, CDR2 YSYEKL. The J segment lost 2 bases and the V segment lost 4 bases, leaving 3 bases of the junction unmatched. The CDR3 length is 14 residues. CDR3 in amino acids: CASSPGQGTYEQYF. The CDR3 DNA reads TGCGCCAGCAGCCCGGGACAGGGAACCTACGAGCAGTACTTC.

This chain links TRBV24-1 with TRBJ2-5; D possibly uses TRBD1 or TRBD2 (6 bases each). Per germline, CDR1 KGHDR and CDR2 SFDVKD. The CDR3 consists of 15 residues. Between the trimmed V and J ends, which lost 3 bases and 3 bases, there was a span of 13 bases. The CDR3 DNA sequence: TGTGCCACCAGTGATGCACAGGGCGGGGAAGAGACCCAGTACTTC. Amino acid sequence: CATSDAQGGEETQYF.

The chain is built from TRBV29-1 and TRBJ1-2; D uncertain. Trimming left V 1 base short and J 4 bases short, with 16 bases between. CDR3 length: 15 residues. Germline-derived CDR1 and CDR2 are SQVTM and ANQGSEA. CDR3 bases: TGCAGCGTTGAAGGGGCAGGCTTCCCTCTCTATGGCTACACCTTC. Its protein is CSVEGAGFPLYGYTF.

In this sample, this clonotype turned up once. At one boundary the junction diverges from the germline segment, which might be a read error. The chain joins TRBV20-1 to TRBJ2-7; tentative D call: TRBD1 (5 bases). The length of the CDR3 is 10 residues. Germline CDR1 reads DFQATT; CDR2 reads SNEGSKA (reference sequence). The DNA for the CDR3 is TGCAGTGCTTCAGGGTTTAGCTCTACATTC. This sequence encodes CSASGFSSTF.

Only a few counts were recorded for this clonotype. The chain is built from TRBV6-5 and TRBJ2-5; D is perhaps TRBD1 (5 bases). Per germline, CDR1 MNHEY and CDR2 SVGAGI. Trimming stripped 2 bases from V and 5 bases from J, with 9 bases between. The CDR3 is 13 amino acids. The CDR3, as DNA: TGTGCCAGCAGTTACAGGACACCCGAGACCCAGTACTTC. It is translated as CASSYRTPETQYF.

DNA for the CDR3: TGTGCCAGCAGCGACCTCACAGATACGCAGTATTTT. As protein: CASSDLTDTQYF. This rearrangement joins TRBV9 to TRBJ2-3; D is undetermined. The CDR3 spans 12 residues. The ends were cut back, 3 bases at V and 2 bases at J, with 4 bases in the middle. Germline CDR1 and CDR2: SGDLS and YYNGEE.

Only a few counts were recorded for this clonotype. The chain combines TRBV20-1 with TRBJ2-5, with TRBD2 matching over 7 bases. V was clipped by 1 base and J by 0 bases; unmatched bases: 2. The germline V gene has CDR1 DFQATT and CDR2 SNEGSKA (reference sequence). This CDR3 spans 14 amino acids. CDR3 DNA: TGCAGTGCTAGAGGGGGACTAAACCAAGAGACCCAGTACTTC. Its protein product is CSARGGLNQETQYF.

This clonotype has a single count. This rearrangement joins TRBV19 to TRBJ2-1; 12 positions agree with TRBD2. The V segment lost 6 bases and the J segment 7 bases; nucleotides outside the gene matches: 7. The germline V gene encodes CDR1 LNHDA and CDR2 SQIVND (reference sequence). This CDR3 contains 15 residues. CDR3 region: CASRTLAGGRNEQFF. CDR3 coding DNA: TGTGCCAGTAGGACACTAGCGGGGGGCCGGAATGAGCAGTTCTTC.

The CDR3 region is CASSFSNYNEQFF. CDR3 nucleotide sequence: TGTGCCAGCAGCTTCTCAAACTACAATGAGCAGTTCTTC. V gene TRBV7-9 combines with J gene TRBJ2-1; D is unresolved. This CDR3 is 13 amino acids long. Trimming took off 3 bases at V and 3 bases at J, with 6 bases between the two ends. Germline values: CDR1 SEHNR, CDR2 FQNEAQ (reference sequence). The variable domain in full, completed from reference TRBV7-9 and TRBJ2-1, reads DTGVSQNPRHKITKRGQNVTFRCDPISEHNRLYWYRQTLGQGPEFLTYFQNEAQLEKSRLLSDRFSAERPKGSFSTLEIQRTEQGDSAMYLCASSFSNYNEQFFGPGTRLTVL.

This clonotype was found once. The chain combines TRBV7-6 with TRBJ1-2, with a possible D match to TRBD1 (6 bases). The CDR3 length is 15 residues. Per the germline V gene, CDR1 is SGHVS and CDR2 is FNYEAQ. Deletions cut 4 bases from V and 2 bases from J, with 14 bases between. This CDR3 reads CASSSDTTGNYGYTF. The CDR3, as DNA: TGTGCCAGCAGCTCCGACACGACAGGAAACTATGGCTACACCTTC.

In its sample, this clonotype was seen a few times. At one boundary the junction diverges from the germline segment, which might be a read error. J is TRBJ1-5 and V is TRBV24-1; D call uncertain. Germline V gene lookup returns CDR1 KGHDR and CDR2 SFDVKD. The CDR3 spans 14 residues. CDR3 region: CATSDSRRNLPQHF. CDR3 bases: TGTGCCACCAGTGATTCGCGTAGGAATCTGCCCCAGCATTTT.

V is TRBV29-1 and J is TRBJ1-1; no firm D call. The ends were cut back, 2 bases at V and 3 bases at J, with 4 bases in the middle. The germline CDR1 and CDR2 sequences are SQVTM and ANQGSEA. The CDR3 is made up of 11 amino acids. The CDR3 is CSVENHTEAFF. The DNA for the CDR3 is TGCAGCGTTGAAAACCACACTGAAGCTTTCTTT.

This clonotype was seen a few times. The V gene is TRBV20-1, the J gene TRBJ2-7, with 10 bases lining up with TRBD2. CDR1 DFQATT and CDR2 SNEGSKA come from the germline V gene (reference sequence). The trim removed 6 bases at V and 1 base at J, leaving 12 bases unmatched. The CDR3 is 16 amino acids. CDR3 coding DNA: TGCAGTGCAAGGGCTAGCGGGAGCGGAAAGTCCTACGAGCAGTACTTC. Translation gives CSARASGSGKSYEQYF.

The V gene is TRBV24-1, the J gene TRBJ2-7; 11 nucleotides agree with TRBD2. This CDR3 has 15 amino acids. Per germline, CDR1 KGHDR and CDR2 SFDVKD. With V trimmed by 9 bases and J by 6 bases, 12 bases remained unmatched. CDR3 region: CATGGTSGTPGEQYF. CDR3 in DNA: TGTGCCACCGGCGGGACTAGCGGTACTCCGGGCGAGCAGTACTTC.

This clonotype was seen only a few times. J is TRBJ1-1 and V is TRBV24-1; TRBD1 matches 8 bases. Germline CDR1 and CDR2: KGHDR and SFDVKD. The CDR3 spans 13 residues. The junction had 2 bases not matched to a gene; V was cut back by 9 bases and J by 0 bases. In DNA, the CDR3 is TGTGCCACCGGGACAGGCTTGAACACTGAAGCTTTCTTT. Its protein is CATGTGLNTEAFF.

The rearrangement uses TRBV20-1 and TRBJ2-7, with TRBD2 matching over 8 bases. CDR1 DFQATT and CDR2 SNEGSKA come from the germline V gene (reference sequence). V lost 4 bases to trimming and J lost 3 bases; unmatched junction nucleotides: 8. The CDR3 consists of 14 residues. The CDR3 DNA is TGCAGTGCTACCAGAAGCGGGAGTGGCTACGAGCAGTACTTC. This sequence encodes CSATRSGSGYEQYF.

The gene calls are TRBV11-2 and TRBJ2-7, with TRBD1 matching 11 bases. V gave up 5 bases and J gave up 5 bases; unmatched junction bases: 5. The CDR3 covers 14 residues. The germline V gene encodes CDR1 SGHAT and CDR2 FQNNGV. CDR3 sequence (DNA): TGTGCCAGCAGCCCGGGACAGGGGGGCGACGAGCAGTACTTC. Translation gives CASSPGQGGDEQYF. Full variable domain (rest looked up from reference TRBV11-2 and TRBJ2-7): EAGVAQSPRYKIIEKRQSVAFWCNPISGHATLYWYQQILGQGPKLLIQFQNNGVVDDSQLPKDRFSAERLKGVDSTLKIQPAKLEDSAVYLCASSPGQGGDEQYFGPGTRLTVT.

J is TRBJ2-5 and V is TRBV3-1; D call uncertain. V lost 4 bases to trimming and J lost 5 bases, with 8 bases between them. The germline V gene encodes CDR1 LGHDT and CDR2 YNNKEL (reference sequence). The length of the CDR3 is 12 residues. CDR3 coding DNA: TGTGCCAGCAGCCCCGCGTACGAGACCCAGTACTTC. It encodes CASSPAYETQYF.

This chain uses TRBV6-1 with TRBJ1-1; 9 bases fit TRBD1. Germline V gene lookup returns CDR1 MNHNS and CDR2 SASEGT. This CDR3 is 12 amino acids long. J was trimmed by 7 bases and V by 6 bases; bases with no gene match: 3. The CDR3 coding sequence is TGTGCCAGCAGAAGGACAGGGGATGAAGCTTTCTTT. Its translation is CASRRTGDEAFF.

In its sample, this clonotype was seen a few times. The CDR3: CASSLDGAYGYTF. The CDR3 region has the DNA TGTGCCAGCAGCTTGGACGGGGCCTATGGCTACACCTTC. The chain recombines TRBV5-4 with TRBJ1-2; D may be TRBD1 (5 bases). Trimming removed 0 bases from V and 4 bases from J, with 7 bases in between. In germline, CDR1 is SGHNT, CDR2 YYREEE (reference sequence). This CDR3 comprises 13 residues. Full variable domain (remainder filled in from reference TRBV5-4 and TRBJ1-2): ETGVTQSPTHLIKTRGQQVTLRCSSQSGHNTVSWYQQALGQGPQFIFQYYREEENGRGNFPPRFSGLQFPNYSSELNVNALELDDSALYLCASSLDGAYGYTFGSGTRLTVV.

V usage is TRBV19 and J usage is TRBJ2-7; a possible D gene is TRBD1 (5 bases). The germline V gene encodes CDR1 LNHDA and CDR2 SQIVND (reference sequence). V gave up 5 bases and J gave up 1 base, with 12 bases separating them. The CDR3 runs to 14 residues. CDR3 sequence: CASSLQDTSYEQYF. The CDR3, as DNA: TGTGCCAGTAGTCTGCAGGACACGTCCTACGAGCAGTACTTC.

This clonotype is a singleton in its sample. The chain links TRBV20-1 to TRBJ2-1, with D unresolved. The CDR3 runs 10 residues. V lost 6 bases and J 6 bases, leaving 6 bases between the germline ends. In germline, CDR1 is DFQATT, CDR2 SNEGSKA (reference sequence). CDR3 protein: CSAVVNEQFF. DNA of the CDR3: TGCAGTGCGGTCGTCAATGAGCAGTTCTTC.

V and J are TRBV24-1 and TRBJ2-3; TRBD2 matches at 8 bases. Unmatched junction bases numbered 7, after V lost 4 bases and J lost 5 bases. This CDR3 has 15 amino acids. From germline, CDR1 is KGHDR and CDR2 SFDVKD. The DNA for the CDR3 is TGTGCCACCAGTGACCCCGGGACTAGTGGAGATACGCAGTATTTT. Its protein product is CATSDPGTSGDTQYF.

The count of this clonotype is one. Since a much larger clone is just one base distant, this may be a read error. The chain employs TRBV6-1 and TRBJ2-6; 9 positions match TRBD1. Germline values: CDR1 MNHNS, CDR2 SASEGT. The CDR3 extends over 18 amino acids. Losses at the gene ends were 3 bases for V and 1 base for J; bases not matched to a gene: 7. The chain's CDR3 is CASSDAGQGLSGANVLTF. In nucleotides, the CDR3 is TGTGCCAGCAGTGACGCGGGACAGGGATTATCTGGGGCCAACGTCCTGACTTTC.

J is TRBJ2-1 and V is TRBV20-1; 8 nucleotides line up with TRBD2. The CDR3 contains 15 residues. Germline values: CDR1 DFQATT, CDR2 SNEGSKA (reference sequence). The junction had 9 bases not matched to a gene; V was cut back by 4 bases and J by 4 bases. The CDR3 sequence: CSATHSGGRYNEQFF. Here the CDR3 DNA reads TGCAGTGCTACCCACAGCGGGGGTCGTTACAATGAGCAGTTCTTC.

This CDR3 is CATSDPPLEQYF. In nucleotides, the CDR3 is TGTGCCACCAGTGATCCTCCCCTTGAGCAGTACTTC. The chain recombines TRBV24-1 with TRBJ2-7; no clear D. The ends were cut back, 3 bases at V and 7 bases at J, with 9 bases in the middle. CDR3 length: 12 amino acids. The germline V gene encodes CDR1 KGHDR and CDR2 SFDVKD.